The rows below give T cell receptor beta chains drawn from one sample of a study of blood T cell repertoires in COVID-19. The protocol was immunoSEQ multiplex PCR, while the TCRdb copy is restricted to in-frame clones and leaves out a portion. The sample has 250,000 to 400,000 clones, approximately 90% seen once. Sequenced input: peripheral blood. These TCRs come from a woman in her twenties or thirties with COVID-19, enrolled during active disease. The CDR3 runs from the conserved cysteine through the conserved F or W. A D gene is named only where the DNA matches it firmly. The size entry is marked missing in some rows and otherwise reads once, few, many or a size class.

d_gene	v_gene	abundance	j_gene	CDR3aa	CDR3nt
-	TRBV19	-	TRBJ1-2	CASWVLWSGYTF	TGTGCCAGTTGGGTCCTTTGGAGCGGCTACACCTTC
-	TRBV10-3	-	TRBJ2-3	CAIKAGQGTDTQYF	TGTGCCATCAAGGCGGGGCAGGGCACAGATACGCAGTATTTT
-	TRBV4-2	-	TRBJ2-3	CASSQPRGGARDTQYF	TGTGCCAGCAGCCAACCCAGAGGTGGGGCCAGAGATACGCAGTATTTT
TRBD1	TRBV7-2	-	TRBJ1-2	CASSSGTGASYGYTF	TGTGCCAGCAGCTCCGGGACAGGGGCCTCCTATGGCTACACCTTC
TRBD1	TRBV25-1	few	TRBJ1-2	CASSGSQGVYGYTF	TGTGCCAGCAGTGGGTCACAGGGGGTCTATGGCTACACCTTC
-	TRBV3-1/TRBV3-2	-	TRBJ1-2	CASSHGQRNYGYTF	TGTGCCAGCAGCCATGGACAGAGGAACTATGGCTACACCTTC
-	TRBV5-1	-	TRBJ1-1	CASSFGPVNTEAFF	TGCGCCAGCAGCTTTGGGCCAGTGAACACTGAAGCTTTCTTT
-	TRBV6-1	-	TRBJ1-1	CASSEDGGNTEAFF	TGTGCCAGCAGTGAGGATGGAGGGAACACTGAAGCTTTCTTT
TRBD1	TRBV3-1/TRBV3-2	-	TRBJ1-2	CASSQGQGARGYTF	TGTGCCAGCAGCCAAGGTCAGGGGGCGCGGGGCTACACCTTC
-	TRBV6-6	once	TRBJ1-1	CASSRGTAGGLDTEAFF	TGTGCCAGCAGCCGAGGGACCGCGGGAGGGTTAGACACTGAAGCTTTCTTT
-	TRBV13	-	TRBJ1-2	CASSSGRGAGYGYTF	TGTGCCAGCAGCTCTGGTCGGGGGGCCGGCTATGGCTACACCTTC
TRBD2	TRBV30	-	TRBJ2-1	CAWSNAGTSYNEQFF	TGTGCCTGGAGTAACGCCGGGACTAGTTACAATGAGCAGTTCTTC
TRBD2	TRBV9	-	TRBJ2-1	CASSVDGTSKDEQFF	TGTGCCAGCAGCGTAGACGGGACTAGCAAAGATGAGCAGTTCTTC
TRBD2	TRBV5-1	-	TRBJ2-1	CASSSSSGGASGNEQFF	TGCGCCAGCAGCTCATCTAGCGGGGGGGCGTCAGGCAATGAGCAGTTCTTC
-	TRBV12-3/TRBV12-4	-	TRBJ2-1	CASSGFQGYEQFF	TGTGCCAGCAGCGGATTCCAGGGCTATGAGCAGTTCTTC
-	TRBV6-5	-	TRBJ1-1	CAIIGGESFF	TGTGCCATCATCGGGGGTGAGTCTTTCTTT
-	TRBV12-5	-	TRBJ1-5	CASGVDSNQPQHF	TGTGCTAGTGGTGTAGATAGCAATCAGCCCCAGCATTTT
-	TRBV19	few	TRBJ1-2	CASSSFGANYGYTF	TGTGCCAGTAGCTCTTTCGGGGCTAACTATGGCTACACCTTC
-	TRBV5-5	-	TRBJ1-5	CASSRTFYVVPVEQPQHF	TGTGCCAGCAGCCGCACCTTTTATGTGGTCCCGGTCGAACAGCCCCAGCATTTT
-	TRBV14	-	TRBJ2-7	CASSHLTGSYEQYF	TGTGCCAGCAGCCATTTAACAGGGTCCTACGAGCAGTACTTC
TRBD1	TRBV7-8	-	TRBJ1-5	CASSSTGVVQPQHF	TGTGCCAGCAGCTCGACAGGGGTGGTTCAGCCCCAGCATTTT
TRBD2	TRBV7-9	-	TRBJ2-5	CASSLGLAGSGETQYF	TGTGCCAGCAGCTTGGGACTAGCGGGGAGTGGGGAGACCCAGTACTTC
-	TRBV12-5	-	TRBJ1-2	CASGLGGGWDGYTF	TGTGCTAGTGGTTTGGGAGGAGGGTGGGATGGCTACACCTTC
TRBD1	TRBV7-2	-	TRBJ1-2	CASSSGQGRGYGYTF	TGTGCCAGCAGCTCCGGACAGGGCCGGGGCTATGGCTACACCTTC
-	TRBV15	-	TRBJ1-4	CATSPIGTTNEKLFF	TGTGCCACCAGCCCAATCGGGACAACTAATGAAAAACTGTTTTTT
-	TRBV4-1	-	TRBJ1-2	CASSQVAFGASGNGYTF	TGCGCCAGCAGCCAAGTTGCCTTTGGGGCCTCGGGCAATGGCTACACCTTC
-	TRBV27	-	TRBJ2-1	CASSLDIPYNEQFF	TGTGCCAGCAGTTTGGACATCCCATACAATGAGCAGTTCTTC
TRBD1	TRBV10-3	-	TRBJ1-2	CAISAGQGLYGYTF	TGTGCCATCAGTGCTGGACAGGGATTGTATGGCTACACCTTC
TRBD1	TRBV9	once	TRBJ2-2	CASSVEGAGTGELFF	TGTGCCAGCAGCGTAGAGGGGGCAGGCACCGGGGAGCTGTTTTTT
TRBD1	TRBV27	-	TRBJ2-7	CASSPRGRSYEQYF	TGTGCCAGCAGCCCGAGGGGGCGGAGTTACGAGCAGTACTTC
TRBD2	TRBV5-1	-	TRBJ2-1	CASRGRTSGSYNEQFF	TGCGCCAGCAGGGGTAGGACTAGCGGATCCTACAATGAGCAGTTCTTC
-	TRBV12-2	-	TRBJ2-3	CASRLATGSHPTDTQYF	TGTGCAAGTCGCTTAGCTACAGGGTCCCACCCAACAGATACGCAGTATTTT
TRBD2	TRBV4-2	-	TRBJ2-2	CASSQDAGLASGELFF	TGTGCCAGCAGCCAAGATGCAGGACTAGCATCCGGGGAGCTGTTTTTT
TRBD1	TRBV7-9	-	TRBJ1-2	CASSSDRGNYGYTF	TGTGCCAGCAGCTCGGACAGGGGAAACTATGGCTACACCTTC
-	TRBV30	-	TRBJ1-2	CAWTYSVLPSYGYTF	TGTGCCTGGACGTATTCGGTTCTTCCCTCCTATGGCTACACCTTC
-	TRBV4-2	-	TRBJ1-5	CASSQVGTRGANQPQHF	TGTGCCAGCAGCCAAGTAGGTACACGGGGAGCAAATCAGCCCCAGCATTTT
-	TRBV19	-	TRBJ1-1	CAGLTGHFGNTEAFF	TGTGCCGGCCTCACCGGACATTTTGGAAACACTGAAGCTTTCTTT
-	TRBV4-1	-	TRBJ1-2	CASSQEGTGGRGYTF	TGCGCCAGCAGCCAAGAAGGAACGGGGGGGCGAGGCTACACCTTC
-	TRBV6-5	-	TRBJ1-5	CASSYNSLGPQHF	TGTGCCAGCAGTTACAACAGCTTAGGGCCCCAGCATTTT
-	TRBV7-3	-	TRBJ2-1	CASSPRRQDTYNEQFF	TGTGCCAGCAGCCCCAGAAGACAGGATACCTACAATGAGCAGTTCTTC
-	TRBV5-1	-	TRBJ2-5	CASSITGHILYQETQYF	TGCGCCAGCAGCATAACGGGACATATCCTTTACCAAGAGACCCAGTACTTC
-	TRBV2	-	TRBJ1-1	CASSEFGGQNTEAFF	TGTGCCAGCAGTGAATTTGGGGGACAGAACACTGAAGCTTTCTTT
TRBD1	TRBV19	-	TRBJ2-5	CASSNGQGALETQYF	TGTGCCAGTAGTAACGGACAGGGGGCTTTAGAGACCCAGTACTTC
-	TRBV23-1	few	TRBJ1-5	CASILMGGEDQPQHF	TGCGCCAGCATTTTGATGGGGGGGGAGGATCAGCCCCAGCATTTT
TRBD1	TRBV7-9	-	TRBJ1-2	CASSLDRGGYTF	TGTGCCAGCAGCCTCGACAGGGGTGGCTACACCTTC
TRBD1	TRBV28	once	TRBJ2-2	CASTRDSRGTGELFF	TGTGCCAGCACCCGGGACAGTCGGGGCACCGGGGAGCTGTTTTTT
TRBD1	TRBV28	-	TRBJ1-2	CASSSGTGVIYGYTF	TGTGCCAGCAGTTCGGGGACAGGGGTGATCTATGGCTACACCTTC
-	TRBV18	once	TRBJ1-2	CASSPGRNYGYTF	TGTGCCAGCTCACCGGGGCGTAACTATGGCTACACCTTC
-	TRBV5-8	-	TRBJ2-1	CASSLGTNRDQSSSFF	TGTGCCAGCAGCTTGGGGACCAACAGGGATCAATCCTCCTCCTTCTTC
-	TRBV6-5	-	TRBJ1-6	CASSDDYRYNSPLHF	TGTGCCAGCAGCGACGATTACAGATATAATTCACCCCTCCACTTT
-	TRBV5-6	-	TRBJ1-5	CASSLSNQPQHF	TGTGCCAGCAGCTTGTCTAATCAGCCCCAGCATTTT